The entry below gives a single TCR beta chain sequence along with its context. This clonotype was recorded at least ten times. Its target antigen remains unknown. Per-base qualities were not stored, and no clone one base away is much larger. The germline V gene (reference sequence) supplies CDR1 DFQATT and CDR2 SNEGSKA. V is pared back by 3 bases and J by 0 bases, with 5 bases lying between the germline termini. Reading from cysteine to phenylalanine, the CDR3 counts 13 amino acids. CDR3 DNA only is kept here, 39 bases in frame from base 1. Exclusion was applied to patients with uncontrolled infections, other autoimmune diseases, pregnancy or lactation. Clinical symptoms, serum thyroxine and TRAb, thyroid ultrasound, and orbital computed tomography formed the basis for the diagnoses. Total RNA was extracted with Trizol reagent, and quality was checked on an Agilent 2100 Bioanalyzer. The sample belongs to a study of T cells in Graves' hyperthyroidism and ophthalmopathy (dated by TCRdb to between 2017 and 2020). At the level of the whole study: TCR V-J signatures able to tell the groups apart were searched for in a discovery cohort of 95 to 100 patients, of whom more than 40 had Graves' ophthalmopathy and roughly 57 had stable Graves' hyperthyroidism. Whether ophthalmopathy could be predicted prospectively was tested in an independent validation cohort made up of under 20 hyperthyroidism patients plus 17 patients who later progressed to ophthalmopathy. According to the paper, TCR Vbeta CDR3 sequencing was carried out on 135 peripheral blood samples, which came from under 50 ophthalmopathy, fewer than 80 hyperthyroidism and around 17 progressor patients. In addition, the study compared T-cell repertoires in thyroid tissue and in blood from six Graves' hyperthyroidism patients. The 90 to 100 discovery patients were randomly divided into training and test sets at a 7:3 ratio. Once sampling was done, hyperthyroidism patients were given methimazole at a starting dose of 30 mg daily, whereas ophthalmopathy patients were given high-dose intravenous methylprednisolone. The investigation overall reported the following: Ophthalmopathy was separated from stable hyperthyroidism by a 13 V-J signature model, with approximately 90% sensitivity and roughly 84% specificity obtained in cross-validation and 80%/75% obtained in testing. Sample size was not statistically predetermined, and blinding of investigators to group allocation was not performed. Most expanded thyroid clonotypes (frequency above 0.001) were also found in blood, which suggests that blood repertoires may mirror thyroid immune responses. In validation, the model predicted progression to ophthalmopathy with over 60% sensitivity and 72% to 85% specificity, a median of around 6.6 months before onset.

The TCR beta CDR3 regions were amplified from RNA transcripts. The first round of RT-PCR for the TCR CDR3 was performed with the HTBI primer set and the Qiagen OneStep RT-PCR kit. A second multiplex PCR round built the libraries, followed by size selection and purification. Paired-end sequencing of the libraries was performed with 100 bp reads on an Illumina HiSeq2000. The study's processing was this. SOAPnuke was used to process the raw data, with reads discarded if the reads contained adapters or uncalled bases, had a mean Phred below 15, or lacked an exact constant-primer or identifier match. High-quality paired reads were merged with COPE v1.2.5, and unique nucleotide sequences were defined as clonotypes. Clonotypes were aligned to IMGT TRBV, TRBD and TRBJ reference segments using MiTCR v1.1. The analysis was restricted to V-J combinations with a frequency above 0.0001, which together covered about 99% of the repertoires. The TCS score was defined as F50 (clonal expansion) divided by E x V (chaos), with BLOSUM62-based TCRdist calculated between CDR3 peptides within each V-J. Welch's t-statistics and random forest reduced fewer than 550 V-J features to 13, which were used in a naive Bayes classifier (R e1071). The similarity between thyroid and blood repertoires was quantified using the Morisita-Horn index. Clones were called with MiXCR by TCRdb after fastp trimmed the public reads at Q25, and only in-frame beta chains were retained. All rows with the same CDR3 protein become a single entry with the most common DNA and genes. V and J calls and clone size were set by TCRdb, not the authors. The sample table records 550,000 to 700,000 distinct CDR3 sequences; roughly 50% of these occur just once. Roughly 20% of the sample comes from the top ten.

Sequencing was carried out using peripheral blood or thyroid tissue (not recorded which). The V and J segments used are TRBV20-1 and TRBJ2-2, with the identity of the D gene unclear. The TCR comes from an adult woman with Graves' disease, either hyperthyroidism or ophthalmopathy (not recorded which). The DNA sequence follows: TGCAGTGCTAGTGGGGCGAACACCGGGGAGCTGTTTTTT. Translated, it reads CSASGANTGELFF.